The rows below give T cell receptor beta chains drawn from one sample of a study of early T cells in non-severe SARS-CoV-2 infection. TCRdb re-called the 5' RACE reads through MiXCR, storing one row per CDR3 protein. Among approximately 64,000 distinct CDR3 sequences listed, 4% to 5.5% were seen once. Source material: whole blood. All receptors come from an adult who was a healthcare worker with PCR-confirmed SARS-CoV-2 infection or an uninfected control (not recorded which). The CDR3 runs from the conserved cysteine through the conserved F or W. Fields, in order: clone size, J gene, V gene, D gene, CDR3 protein, CDR3 DNA. A D gene is named only where the DNA matches it firmly. Clone size is stated in some rows and not others, as once, few, many or a class when expanded.

clone_size: .; j_call: TRBJ2-1; v_call: TRBV29-1; d_call: TRBD2; cdr3_aa: CSVLGGRFGTSGSYNEQFF; cdr3_nt: TGCAGCGTTCTTGGGGGAAGGTTCGGGACTAGCGGGAGCTACAATGAGCAGTTCTTC
clone_size: .; j_call: TRBJ1-1; v_call: TRBV29-1; d_call: .; cdr3_aa: CSVASVNTEAFF; cdr3_nt: TGCAGCGTTGCTTCCGTGAACACTGAAGCTTTCTTT
clone_size: .; j_call: TRBJ1-2; v_call: TRBV7-8; d_call: .; cdr3_aa: CASSSLGDNGHGYTF; cdr3_nt: TGTGCCAGCAGCTCTCTGGGGGACAACGGTCATGGCTACACCTTC
clone_size: many; j_call: TRBJ1-2; v_call: TRBV5-1; d_call: .; cdr3_aa: CASSLGSWGAASHYGYTF; cdr3_nt: TGCGCCAGCAGCTTGGGGAGTTGGGGGGCAGCCAGTCACTATGGCTACACCTTC
clone_size: .; j_call: TRBJ2-1; v_call: TRBV11-2; d_call: TRBD1; cdr3_aa: CASSLSRGSSYNEQFF; cdr3_nt: TGTGCCAGCAGCCTTTCCAGGGGGAGCTCCTACAATGAGCAGTTCTTC
clone_size: .; j_call: TRBJ2-3; v_call: TRBV9; d_call: .; cdr3_aa: CASSVVNGVKYF; cdr3_nt: TGTGCCAGCAGCGTAGTCAACGGTGTTAAGTATTTT
clone_size: many; j_call: TRBJ1-1; v_call: TRBV6-6; d_call: .; cdr3_aa: CASSTQGFAFF; cdr3_nt: TGTGCCAGCAGTACCCAGGGATTCGCTTTCTTT
clone_size: many; j_call: TRBJ2-7; v_call: TRBV20-1; d_call: .; cdr3_aa: CSARPVQNYEQYF; cdr3_nt: TGCAGTGCTAGGCCCGTACAGAACTACGAGCAGTACTTC
clone_size: many; j_call: TRBJ1-1; v_call: TRBV5-4; d_call: .; cdr3_aa: CASSLRPGPDTEAFF; cdr3_nt: TGTGCCAGCAGCTTGAGGCCGGGACCGGACACTGAAGCTTTCTTT
clone_size: many; j_call: TRBJ2-2; v_call: TRBV6-2/TRBV6-3; d_call: .; cdr3_aa: CASSYFREFGGELFF; cdr3_nt: TGTGCCAGCAGTTACTTCCGGGAATTTGGCGGGGAGCTGTTTTTT
clone_size: many; j_call: TRBJ2-3; v_call: TRBV12-3/TRBV12-4; d_call: .; cdr3_aa: CASRSGHSTDTQYF; cdr3_nt: TGTGCCAGCAGGTCGGGACATTCCACAGATACGCAGTATTTT
clone_size: .; j_call: TRBJ2-3; v_call: TRBV5-4; d_call: TRBD2; cdr3_aa: CASRGASGRYPDTQYF; cdr3_nt: TGTGCCAGCAGAGGGGCGAGCGGGAGATACCCAGATACGCAGTATTTT
clone_size: .; j_call: TRBJ2-3; v_call: TRBV19; d_call: .; cdr3_aa: CASSMSSTDTQYF; cdr3_nt: TGTGCCAGTAGTATGTCCAGCACAGATACGCAGTATTTT
clone_size: many; j_call: TRBJ2-7; v_call: TRBV7-6; d_call: .; cdr3_aa: CASSLAPDSSYEQYF; cdr3_nt: TGTGCCAGCAGCTTAGCGCCCGACAGCTCCTACGAGCAGTACTTC
clone_size: .; j_call: TRBJ1-5; v_call: TRBV10-3; d_call: .; cdr3_aa: CAITRDTEQPQHF; cdr3_nt: TGTGCCATCACCCGGGACACAGAACAGCCCCAGCATTTT
clone_size: many; j_call: TRBJ1-4; v_call: TRBV4-3; d_call: .; cdr3_aa: CASSQEPSTGANEKLFF; cdr3_nt: TGCGCCAGCAGCCAAGAACCGTCGACAGGTGCTAATGAAAAACTGTTTTTT
clone_size: .; j_call: TRBJ2-2; v_call: TRBV7-9; d_call: .; cdr3_aa: CASSQSRGNTGELFF; cdr3_nt: TGTGCCAGCAGCCAGTCCAGGGGGAACACCGGGGAGCTGTTTTTT
clone_size: many; j_call: TRBJ1-1; v_call: TRBV7-9; d_call: .; cdr3_aa: CASSPRVTEAFF; cdr3_nt: TGTGCCAGCAGCCCCAGGGTTACTGAAGCTTTCTTT
clone_size: .; j_call: TRBJ2-1; v_call: TRBV12-3/TRBV12-4; d_call: TRBD1; cdr3_aa: CASSPNRQGKGSGEQFF; cdr3_nt: TGTGCCAGCAGTCCAAATAGACAGGGGAAGGGCTCGGGGGAGCAGTTCTTC
clone_size: many; j_call: TRBJ1-3; v_call: TRBV27; d_call: .; cdr3_aa: CASSFQGGNTIYF; cdr3_nt: TGTGCCAGCAGTTTCCAGGGGGGAAACACCATATATTTT